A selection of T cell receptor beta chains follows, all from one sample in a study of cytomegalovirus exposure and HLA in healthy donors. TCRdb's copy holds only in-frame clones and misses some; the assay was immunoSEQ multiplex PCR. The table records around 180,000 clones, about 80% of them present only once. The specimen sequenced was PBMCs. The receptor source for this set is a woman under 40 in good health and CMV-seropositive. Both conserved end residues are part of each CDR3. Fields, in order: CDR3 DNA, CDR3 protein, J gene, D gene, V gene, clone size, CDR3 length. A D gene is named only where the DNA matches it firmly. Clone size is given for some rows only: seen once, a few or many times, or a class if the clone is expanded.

cdr3_nt: TGTGCCAGCAGCCCAGGACTAGCGGGAAGAAACGAGCAGTACTTC
cdr3_aa: CASSPGLAGRNEQYF
j_call: TRBJ2-7
d_call: TRBD2
v_call: TRBV7-2
clone_size: -
cdr3_length: 15

cdr3_nt: TGTGCCAGCAGTTTATTTGGGGGACAGGGTAGTCAGCCCCAGCATTTT
cdr3_aa: CASSLFGGQGSQPQHF
j_call: TRBJ1-5
d_call: TRBD1
v_call: TRBV27
clone_size: -
cdr3_length: 16

cdr3_nt: TGTGCCAGCAGCTTAAGACAGGGGGTTAACTATGGCTACACCTTC
cdr3_aa: CASSLRQGVNYGYTF
j_call: TRBJ1-2
d_call: TRBD1
v_call: TRBV7-2
clone_size: -
cdr3_length: 15

cdr3_nt: TGCGCCAGCAGTAGAACAGCAACAGAAGAGACCCAGTACTTC
cdr3_aa: CASSRTATEETQYF
j_call: TRBJ2-5
d_call: -
v_call: TRBV5-1
clone_size: -
cdr3_length: 14

cdr3_nt: TGTGCCAGCTCACCGGGACTAGTGGCAGATACGCAGTATTTT
cdr3_aa: CASSPGLVADTQYF
j_call: TRBJ2-3
d_call: TRBD2
v_call: TRBV27
clone_size: -
cdr3_length: 14

cdr3_nt: TGCGCCAGCAGGATTCAAACGAGCTACGAGCAGTACTTC
cdr3_aa: CASRIQTSYEQYF
j_call: TRBJ2-7
d_call: -
v_call: TRBV5-1
clone_size: few
cdr3_length: 13

cdr3_nt: TGCGCCAGCAGCTTGTCCCCGGTGTACGAGCAGTACTTC
cdr3_aa: CASSLSPVYEQYF
j_call: TRBJ2-7
d_call: -
v_call: TRBV5-1
clone_size: -
cdr3_length: 13

cdr3_nt: TGTGCCAGCAAAGCGGACAGTAATGAAAAACTGTTTTTT
cdr3_aa: CASKADSNEKLFF
j_call: TRBJ1-4
d_call: -
v_call: TRBV9
clone_size: -
cdr3_length: 13

cdr3_nt: TGTGCCAGCAGCGTAGAAGAGGGTTGGCAGAACACCATATATTTT
cdr3_aa: CASSVEEGWQNTIYF
j_call: TRBJ1-3
d_call: -
v_call: TRBV9
clone_size: -
cdr3_length: 15

cdr3_nt: TGTGCCACCAGCAGAGAGGAAGAGGGCTATGACGGCTACACCTTC
cdr3_aa: CATSREEEGYDGYTF
j_call: TRBJ1-2
d_call: -
v_call: TRBV15
clone_size: -
cdr3_length: 15

cdr3_nt: TGCGCCAGCAGTTACAGGGCCGAAACGGGACTAGCGGGAGGGTTAGCCAAAAACATTCAGTACTTC
cdr3_aa: CASSYRAETGLAGGLAKNIQYF
j_call: TRBJ2-4
d_call: TRBD2
v_call: TRBV10-2
clone_size: -
cdr3_length: 22

cdr3_nt: TGTGCCAGCAGTTACTTGCTAGCGGTAAACAATGAGCAGTTCTTC
cdr3_aa: CASSYLLAVNNEQFF
j_call: TRBJ2-1
d_call: TRBD2
v_call: TRBV6-5
clone_size: -
cdr3_length: 15

cdr3_nt: TGTGCCAGCAGTTTGTATGGGACAGGGGGCTATGGCTACACCTTC
cdr3_aa: CASSLYGTGGYGYTF
j_call: TRBJ1-2
d_call: TRBD1
v_call: TRBV27
clone_size: -
cdr3_length: 15

cdr3_nt: TGTGCCAGCCTAGGGGGCGCGGGCTATGGCTACACCTTC
cdr3_aa: CASLGGAGYGYTF
j_call: TRBJ1-2
d_call: TRBD1
v_call: TRBV28
clone_size: once
cdr3_length: 13

cdr3_nt: TGTGCCAGCACCAACCAAGAGGCGGGAGGGCCGGCGACCCAGTACTTC
cdr3_aa: CASTNQEAGGPATQYF
j_call: TRBJ2-5
d_call: TRBD2
v_call: TRBV9
clone_size: -
cdr3_length: 16

cdr3_nt: TGTGCCAGCAGCTCGCCCAGGACAGGAGATGTTTCCGAGCAGTACTTC
cdr3_aa: CASSSPRTGDVSEQYF
j_call: TRBJ2-7
d_call: TRBD1
v_call: TRBV5-6
clone_size: -
cdr3_length: 16

cdr3_nt: TGCGCCAGCAGCCCGGGACTAGCGGGAGAAGAGACCCAGTACTTC
cdr3_aa: CASSPGLAGEETQYF
j_call: TRBJ2-5
d_call: TRBD2
v_call: TRBV5-1
clone_size: -
cdr3_length: 15

cdr3_nt: TGTGCCAGCACAGATCCATCCAGCGGGAGGGCCACATACGAGCAGTACTTC
cdr3_aa: CASTDPSSGRATYEQYF
j_call: TRBJ2-7
d_call: TRBD2
v_call: TRBV2
clone_size: -
cdr3_length: 17

cdr3_nt: TGTGCCAGTAGCGAGACAGGGTTTGGTCATCAGCCCCAGCATTTT
cdr3_aa: CASSETGFGHQPQHF
j_call: TRBJ1-5
d_call: TRBD1
v_call: TRBV19
clone_size: -
cdr3_length: 15

cdr3_nt: TGTGCCAGCAGCTTGCAGCCAAAACAGGGTTCGCGTGGAGGCTACACCTTC
cdr3_aa: CASSLQPKQGSRGGYTF
j_call: TRBJ1-2
d_call: -
v_call: TRBV7-2
clone_size: -
cdr3_length: 17

cdr3_nt: TGTGCCAGCGTACTAGCGGGAGTAGTAGATACGCAGTATTTT
cdr3_aa: CASVLAGVVDTQYF
j_call: TRBJ2-3
d_call: TRBD2
v_call: TRBV2
clone_size: once
cdr3_length: 14

cdr3_nt: TGCGCCAGCAGCCGAGAGACAACCTACGAGCAGTACTTC
cdr3_aa: CASSRETTYEQYF
j_call: TRBJ2-7
d_call: -
v_call: TRBV4-1
clone_size: few
cdr3_length: 13

cdr3_nt: TGTGCCATCAGTGAGTCGACAGATTCCTATGGCTACACCTTC
cdr3_aa: CAISESTDSYGYTF
j_call: TRBJ1-2
d_call: -
v_call: TRBV10-3
clone_size: -
cdr3_length: 14

cdr3_nt: TGTGCCAGCGGCCAAGCGGGTAGTGGTTACGAGCAGTACTTC
cdr3_aa: CASGQAGSGYEQYF
j_call: TRBJ2-7
d_call: -
v_call: TRBV6-5
clone_size: -
cdr3_length: 14

cdr3_nt: TGTGCCAGCAGCCCGAACCCGACCGGACAGGGGGCCACTGAAGCTTTCTTT
cdr3_aa: CASSPNPTGQGATEAFF
j_call: TRBJ1-1
d_call: TRBD1
v_call: TRBV16
clone_size: few
cdr3_length: 17

cdr3_nt: TGTGCCAGCAGCTTCCGGGACAGGAGGGTCACTGGGGCCAACGTCCTGACTTTC
cdr3_aa: CASSFRDRRVTGANVLTF
j_call: TRBJ2-6
d_call: TRBD1
v_call: TRBV5-4
clone_size: -
cdr3_length: 18

cdr3_nt: TGTGCCAGCAGCTGGGGACAGGATGAAAAACTGTTTTTT
cdr3_aa: CASSWGQDEKLFF
j_call: TRBJ1-4
d_call: TRBD1
v_call: TRBV5-4
clone_size: -
cdr3_length: 13